The 29 T cell receptor beta chains in this list originate from one sample, sequenced in a study of CD8+CD57+ T cells in acquired aplastic anemia. Genomic DNA acted as the template from which TCR beta VDJ combination and CDR3 sequence profiling were carried out. Via MiXCR, TCRdb re-called the reads, giving one row per CDR3 protein. This table holds about 250,000 distinct CDR3 sequences, around half found once. CD8+CD57+ cell expansion had been shown by flow cytometry in patients chosen for sequencing. The sample taken for sequencing was sorted CD4+, CD8+, or CD8+CD57+ T cells (not recorded which) from PBMCs. These receptors originate from a human donor with aplastic anemia.

This clonotype was seen more than once but under ten times. This chain connects TRBV30 to TRBJ1-1; 11 bases agree with TRBD1. This CDR3 has 14 residues. From germline, CDR1 is GTSNPN and CDR2 SVGIG (reference sequence). V was pared by 7 bases and J by 5 bases, with 9 bases of the junction left unmatched. CDR3 DNA sequence: TGTGCCTATAGGACAGGGGGCGCGGGTACTGAAGCTTTCTTT. It codes for CAYRTGGAGTEAFF.

This clonotype was picked up many times. This chain joins TRBV7-3 and TRBJ1-2; weak D call: TRBD1 (5 bases). CDR3 size: 14 residues. Germline CDR1 is SGHTA and CDR2 is FQGTGA. V was trimmed by 1 base and J by 4 bases, leaving 10 bases between them. CDR3 sequence: CASSLIRTIYGYTF. The CDR3 nucleotides are TGTGCCAGCAGCTTAATTAGGACAATCTATGGCTACACCTTC.

The V gene is TRBV15, the J gene TRBJ2-1; 12 bases align to TRBD1. This CDR3 comprises 17 residues. J gave up 9 bases and V 1 base, and 10 bases lay outside the gene matches. Germline CDR1 reads LNHNV; CDR2 reads YYDKDF (reference sequence). The CDR3 loop is CATSRGAGTGGLSEQFF. In nucleotides, the CDR3 is TGTGCCACCAGCAGAGGGGCCGGGACAGGGGGCTTGTCTGAGCAGTTCTTC.

In this sample, this clonotype turned up a few times. J is TRBJ1-1 and V is TRBV27, with D perhaps matching TRBD1 (6 bases). Trimming shortened V by 5 bases and J by 4 bases, and 20 bases separated the two germline ends. CDR1 is MNHEY and CDR2 is SMNVEV in the germline V gene (reference sequence). CDR3 length: 16 residues. The CDR3 here is CASSNPHGGLITEAFF. CDR3 nucleotides: TGTGCCAGCAGTAACCCCCACGGGGGGCTAATCACTGAAGCTTTCTTT.

This clonotype was found many times. V and J are TRBV10-3 and TRBJ1-1; D remains ambiguous. V was cut by 2 bases and J by 4 bases, with 11 bases left in between. This CDR3 has 14 residues. Germline loops: CDR1 ENHRY, CDR2 SYGVKD. Here the CDR3 DNA reads TGTGCCATCAGTGAGGCGTCTAGTCGCACTGAAGCTTTCTTT. Encoded protein: CAISEASSRTEAFF.

The chain has TRBV7-2 and TRBJ2-3; no definite D call. Trimming removed 3 bases at V and 7 bases at J, with 11 bases between. The CDR3 is made up of 13 amino acids. Germline loops: CDR1 SGHTA, CDR2 FQGNSA. The CDR3 loop is CASSLADLNTQYF. The CDR3 coding sequence is TGTGCCAGCAGCTTGGCCGACTTGAATACGCAGTATTTT.

The CDR3 nucleotides are TGTGCCAGTCAGACAGGGGTACCCTACGAGCAGTACTTC. Its translation is CASQTGVPYEQYF. V gene TRBV2 combines with J gene TRBJ2-7; 8 bases line up with TRBD1. Germline-derived CDR1 and CDR2 are SNHLY and FYNNEI. V gave up 9 bases and J gave up 2 bases; unmatched junction bases: 6. CDR3 size: 13 residues.

This clonotype was observed at least ten times. This sequence joins TRBV7-8 and TRBJ2-3; TRBD2 agrees at 10 bases. The ends lost 6 bases at V and 4 bases at J; junction bases unmatched: 13. The CDR3 has 17 amino acids. Germline V CDR1 and CDR2: SGHVS, FQNEAQ. CDR3 sequence: CASRSGSGGAAPDTQYF. In DNA form, the CDR3 reads TGTGCCAGCAGGAGTGGGAGCGGGGGGGCGGCCCCAGATACGCAGTATTTT.

This clonotype has a count of ten or more. The rearrangement joins TRBV14 to TRBJ1-4; the D is unclear. The CDR3 is 15 residues long. Trimming removed 2 bases from V and 8 bases from J, with 15 bases in between. Germline V CDR1 and CDR2: SGHDN, FVKESK. As DNA, the CDR3 is TGTGCCAGCAGCCAATCCACGGGGAGAAGGGAAAAACTGTTTTTT. Protein product: CASSQSTGRREKLFF.

This clonotype occurred a few times. This chain links TRBV25-1 with TRBJ1-1; D may be TRBD1 (5 bases). The CDR3 loop spans 15 amino acids. V shed 4 bases and J shed 0 bases, with 12 bases lying between them. CDR1 is MGHDK and CDR2 is SYGVNS in the germline V gene. CDR3: CASSARQNMNTEAFF. In DNA, the CDR3 is TGTGCCAGCAGTGCCCGACAGAACATGAACACTGAAGCTTTCTTT.

Regarding this clonotype: A read error is possible here, since a much larger clone lies one base away. The J gene is TRBJ1-2, the V gene TRBV5-1; 10 bases match TRBD1. Germline CDR1 SGHRS, CDR2 YFSETQ. This CDR3 is built from 17 residues. The CDR3 bases are TGCGCCAACAGCTCCTCGGGACAGGGGAATTCTAACTATGGCTACACCTTC. This sequence encodes CANSSSGQGNSNYGYTF.

This chain connects TRBV7-9 to TRBJ2-7, with D maybe TRBD2 (5 bases). The CDR3 contains 15 residues. Germline values: CDR1 SEHNR, CDR2 FQNEAQ (reference sequence). Trimming took off 0 bases at V and 2 bases at J, with 11 bases between the two ends. CDR3 in amino acids: CASSLAGDGAYEQYF. The CDR3 DNA is TGTGCCAGCAGCTTAGCGGGAGACGGAGCCTACGAGCAGTACTTC.

Remarks on this clonotype: Since a much larger clone is just one base distant, this may be a read error. The chain uses TRBV6-2 or TRBV6-3 and TRBJ2-7, with D perhaps matching TRBD1 (6 bases). The CDR3 covers 13 residues. The germline gives CDR1 MNHEY, CDR2 SVGEGT. V shed 2 bases and J shed 9 bases, with 14 bases lying between them. The CDR3 spells CASSYGQGNGQYF. DNA for the CDR3: TGTGCCAGCAGTTACGGGCAGGGGAACGGGCAGTACTTC.

This clonotype was observed many times. V and J are TRBV9 and TRBJ2-1; D perhaps matches TRBD2 (6 bases). The ends were cut back, 3 bases at V and 9 bases at J, with 19 bases in the middle. The CDR3 covers 15 residues. Germline loops: CDR1 SGDLS, CDR2 YYNGEE. The DNA for the CDR3 is TGTGCCAGCAGCGAGGGAGGAGGAGTGAACCGTGAGCAGTTCTTC. It is translated as CASSEGGGVNREQFF.

At least ten counts were recorded for this clonotype. The chain links TRBV13 to TRBJ1-1; D unresolved. Germline loops: CDR1 PRHDT, CDR2 FYEKMQ (reference sequence). Trimming shortened V by 1 base and J by 0 bases, and 6 bases separated the two germline ends. The CDR3 totals 14 residues. The CDR3 DNA is TGTGCCAGCAGCTTAGCTGACATGAACACTGAAGCTTTCTTT. Amino acid sequence: CASSLADMNTEAFF.

The rearrangement links TRBV7-2 to TRBJ2-5; 8 bases are a match to TRBD2. Trimming at V came to 5 bases and at J to 5 bases, leaving 7 bases not matched to a gene. There are 14 residues in the CDR3. Germline V gene lookup returns CDR1 SGHTA and CDR2 FQGNSA. This chain's CDR3 is CASSKTSAGETQYF. The CDR3 DNA follows: TGTGCCAGCAGCAAGACTAGCGCCGGGGAGACCCAGTACTTC.

Notes on this clonotype: A much larger clonotype is one base distant, so this may be a read error. This rearrangement joins TRBV20-1 to TRBJ1-1; D remains unclear. This CDR3 region has 12 residues. In germline, CDR1 is DFQATT, CDR2 SNEGSKA (reference sequence). CDR3 in DNA: TGCAGTGCTAGGTTCAGTGGCACTGAAGCTTCCTTT. It translates to CSARFSGTEASF.

The CDR3 sequence: CATSRGGTGSEQYF. In DNA, the CDR3 is TGTGCCACCAGCAGAGGAGGGACAGGGAGCGAGCAGTACTTC. This rearrangement joins TRBV15 to TRBJ2-7; 9 bases are shared with TRBD1. This CDR3 is built from 14 residues. V was pared by 1 base and J by 6 bases, with 4 bases of the junction left unmatched. Germline assignment: CDR1 LNHNV and CDR2 YYDKDF (reference sequence).

The sample holds many counts of this clonotype. This rearrangement joins TRBV10-3 to TRBJ2-7; no definite D call. The CDR3 has 13 residues. Germline CDR1 and CDR2: ENHRY and SYGVKD. The germline V and J ends were trimmed by 4 bases and 1 base, with 8 bases remaining between them. CDR3 amino acids: CAISVDPSYEQYF. DNA of the CDR3: TGTGCCATCAGTGTTGACCCTTCCTACGAGCAGTACTTC.

Notes on this clonotype: A single base separates this from a much larger clone, so it may be a read error. The V call is TRBV12-3 or TRBV12-4, the J call TRBJ1-5; no clear D gene. The CDR3 sequence is 15 residues long. CDR3: CASSVRVNGNQLQHF. As DNA, the CDR3 is TGTGCCAGCAGTGTCCGGGTCAACGGCAATCAGCTCCAGCATTTT.

Turning to this clonotype: A single base separates this from a much larger clone, so it may be a read error. This sequence joins TRBV9 and TRBJ2-1; no firm D call. Germline values: CDR1 SGDLS, CDR2 YYNGEE. This CDR3 is 15 amino acids long. The CDR3: CASSVDRLLWDEQSF. The DNA of the CDR3 is TGTGCCAGCAGCGTAGATAGACTTCTTTGGGATGAGCAGTCCTTC. The full variable domain, in which reference TRBV9 and TRBJ2-1 provide the parts outside the CDR3, is DSGVTQTPKHLITATGQRVTLRCSPRSGDLSVYWYQQSLDQGLQFLIQYYNGEERAKGNILERFSAQQFPDLHSELNLSSLELGDSALYFCASSVDRLLWDEQSFGPGTRLTVL.

Concerning this clonotype itself: This may come from a read error, since a much larger clone is one base off. The chain carries TRBV7-9 and TRBJ2-1; TRBD1 is a possible D gene (7 bases). Trimming pared 1 base from V and 10 bases from J, leaving 23 bases between. Looked up from germline, CDR1 is SEHNR and CDR2 is FQNEAQ (reference sequence). This CDR3 region has 17 residues. CDR3 sequence (DNA): TGTGCCAGCAGCTTAGAAAAGGCGGGACAGATCCCCTACGAGCAGTTCTTC. It specifies CASSLEKAGQIPYEQFF.

The table lists this clonotype with a count of one. V gene TRBV6-6 combines with J gene TRBJ1-3; tentative D call: TRBD1 (5 bases). Trimming removed 6 bases from V and 1 base from J, with 13 bases in between. CDR1 is MNHNY and CDR2 is SVGAGI in the germline V gene (reference sequence). The CDR3 spans 15 residues. The CDR3 sequence is CASSFLGGSGNTIYF. The DNA of the CDR3 is TGTGCCAGCAGCTTTTTGGGGGGATCTGGAAACACCATATATTTT.

This clonotype was detected a few times. The rearrangement uses TRBV27 and TRBJ2-7; 8 positions agree with TRBD1. J lost 3 bases, V lost 7 bases, and 14 bases had no gene match. The germline CDR1 and CDR2 sequences are MNHEY and SMNVEV (reference sequence). CDR3 size: 16 residues. The DNA of the CDR3 is TGTGCCAGCAACGGAAATGCAGGGGGCGCCTTCTACGAGCAGTACTTC. Protein sequence: CASNGNAGGAFYEQYF.

The genes are TRBV7-3 and TRBJ1-3; tentatively, D is TRBD1 (5 bases). The CDR3 sequence is 14 residues long. Looked up from germline, CDR1 is SGHTA and CDR2 is FQGTGA. Deletions cut 3 bases from V and 2 bases from J, with 8 bases between. The CDR3 is CASSFGGTGNTIYF. The CDR3 DNA follows: TGTGCCAGCAGCTTTGGGGGTACTGGAAACACCATATATTTT.

This clonotype was counted many times. The chain combines TRBV19 with TRBJ2-5; 9 positions agree with TRBD1. The CDR3 length is 16 residues. The germline CDR1 and CDR2 sequences are LNHDA and SQIVND (reference sequence). The J segment lost 2 bases and the V segment lost 2 bases, leaving 6 bases of the junction unmatched. In DNA form, the CDR3 reads TGTGCCAGTAGTATAACCGGGACAGGGCTTCAAGAGACCCAGTACTTC. Protein: CASSITGTGLQETQYF.

In nucleotides, the CDR3 is TGTGCCAGCAGTTTAGAGTGGCGGGAGGGCATTGGCGCAGGCACCGGGGAGCTGTTTTTT. This translates into CASSLEWREGIGAGTGELFF. V usage is TRBV12-3 or TRBV12-4 and J usage is TRBJ2-2; TRBD2 matches 9 bases. The V and J ends lost 1 base and 4 bases, in that order; junction bases with no gene match: 16. This CDR3 spans 20 amino acids.

The V gene is TRBV15, the J gene TRBJ2-5; 13 bases agree with TRBD2. CDR1 LNHNV and CDR2 YYDKDF come from the germline V gene (reference sequence). V was clipped by 0 bases and J by 3 bases; unmatched bases: 13. The CDR3 totals 20 residues. The CDR3 DNA sequence: TGTGCCACCAGCAGAGAGGCAGGAGAAGGACTAGCGGGGGTAAAAGAGACCCAGTACTTC. Its protein product is CATSREAGEGLAGVKETQYF. The full variable domain, in which reference TRBV15 and TRBJ2-5 provide the parts outside the CDR3, is DAMVIQNPRYQVTQFGKPVTLSCSQTLNHNVMYWYQQKSSQAPKLLFHYYDKDFNNEADTPDNFQSRRPNTSFCFLDIRSPGLGDTAMYLCATSREAGEGLAGVKETQYFGPGTRLLVL.

This chain uses TRBV20-1 with TRBJ2-7; 14 bases match TRBD2. From germline, CDR1 is DFQATT and CDR2 SNEGSKA (reference sequence). V lost 7 bases, J lost 0 bases, and 5 bases stayed unmatched. The CDR3 length is 15 residues. This CDR3 is CSVPGTSGSSYEQYF. CDR3 DNA sequence: TGCAGTGTCCCCGGGACTAGCGGGAGCTCCTACGAGCAGTACTTC.